This T cell receptor beta chain was captured by sequencing in a study of T cell repertoires in cytomegalovirus infection (dated by TCRdb to between 2019 and 2020). Background for the entire study: Alongside well-studied HLA-B-restricted epitopes, the peptide stimulations were aimed at recently identified HLA-C-restricted CMV epitopes, whose presentation resists viral immunomodulation. Donor HLA type was relevant to the analysis, as public TCR beta signatures indicated carriage of CMV infection together with the matching HLA type.

This clonotype was seen more than once but under ten times. It has no known antigen specificity. Qualities for individual bases were not recorded, and no much larger clone is one base off. The sample's treatment or condition label, in plain terms: in vitro stimulation with specific CMV peptide epitopes to enrich CMV-specific T cells. Via the germline V gene, CDR1 is SGHTA and CDR2 FQGNSA. The CDR3 has 16 amino acids, counting the end cysteine and phenylalanine. The DNA shown is the 48-base CDR3, in frame from base 1. Unmatched junction bases come to 6, with V trimmed by 2 bases and J by 0 bases. The listed sequencing device is Illumina HiSeq 1500. The public reads were quality trimmed at Q25 with fastp and then assembled into clones with MiXCR by TCRdb, keeping productive beta chains. Each CDR3 protein gets just one entry, which takes the most common genes and DNA from the rows behind it. Counted in this sample were 45,000 to 55,000 distinct CDR3 sequences; about a fifth of them appeared once. The ten largest clonotypes hold around nine tenths of the sample.

The full study reports these points: Carriers of CMV infection plus the relevant HLA type were discriminated by the cumulative frequency of public TCR beta family members in the study cohort and in an independent approximately 350-donor cohort. The ex vivo response was dominated by HLA-C-restricted CMV-specific TCR beta clonotypes, which also provided the single most frequent clonotype in two of eight donors.

The chain is encoded by TRBV7-2 joined to TRBJ1-1; 7 of the junction bases match TRBD1. The sample in question was CD8+ T cells from cultured PBMCs, obtained from culture after CMV antigen stimulation. This sequence originates from a human donor in good health (CMV status not recorded). Some clones in this sample may be carry-over from other donors' samples. The bases are TGTGCCAGCAGCTTATCTCGTGGACAGGTGAACACTGAAGCTTTCTTT. Its protein is CASSLSRGQVNTEAFF.